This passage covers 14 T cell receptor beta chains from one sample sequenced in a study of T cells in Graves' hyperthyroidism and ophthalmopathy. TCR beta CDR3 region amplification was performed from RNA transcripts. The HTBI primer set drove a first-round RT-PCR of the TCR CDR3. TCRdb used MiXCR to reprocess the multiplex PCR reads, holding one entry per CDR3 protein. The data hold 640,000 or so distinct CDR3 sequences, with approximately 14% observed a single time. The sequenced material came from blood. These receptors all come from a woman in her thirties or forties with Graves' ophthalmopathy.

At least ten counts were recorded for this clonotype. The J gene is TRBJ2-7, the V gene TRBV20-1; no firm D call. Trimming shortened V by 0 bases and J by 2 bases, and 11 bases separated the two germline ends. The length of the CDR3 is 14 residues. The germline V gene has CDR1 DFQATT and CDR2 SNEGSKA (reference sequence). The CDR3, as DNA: TGCAGTGCTAGAGATCAGACTTACGCCTACGAGCAGTACTTC. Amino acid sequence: CSARDQTYAYEQYF.

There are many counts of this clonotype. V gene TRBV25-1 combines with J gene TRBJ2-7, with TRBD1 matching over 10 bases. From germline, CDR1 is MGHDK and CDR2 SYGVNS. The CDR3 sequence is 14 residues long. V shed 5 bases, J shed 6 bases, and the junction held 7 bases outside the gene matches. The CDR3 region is CASSPDRGLIEQYF. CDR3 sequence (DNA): TGTGCCAGCAGTCCAGACAGGGGGCTGATCGAGCAGTACTTC.

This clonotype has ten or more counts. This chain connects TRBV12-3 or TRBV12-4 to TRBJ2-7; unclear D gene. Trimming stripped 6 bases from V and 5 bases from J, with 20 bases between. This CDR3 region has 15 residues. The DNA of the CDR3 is TGTGCCAGCAGCGTCGGACGGGTGACTCCTCACGAGCAGTACTTC. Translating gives CASSVGRVTPHEQYF.

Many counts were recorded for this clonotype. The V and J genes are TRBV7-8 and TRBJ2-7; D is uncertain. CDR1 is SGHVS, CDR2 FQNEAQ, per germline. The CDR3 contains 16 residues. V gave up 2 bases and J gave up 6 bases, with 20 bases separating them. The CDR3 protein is CASSLLGSGAVIEQYF. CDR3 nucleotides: TGTGCCAGCAGCTTACTTGGTTCTGGTGCGGTAATCGAGCAGTACTTC. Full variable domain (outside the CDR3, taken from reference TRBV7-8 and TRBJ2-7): GAGVSQSPRYKVAKRGQDVALRCDPISGHVSLFWYQQALGQGPEFLTYFQNEAQLDKSGLPSDRFFAERPEGSVSTLKIQRTQQEDSAVYLCASSLLGSGAVIEQYFGPGTRLTVT.

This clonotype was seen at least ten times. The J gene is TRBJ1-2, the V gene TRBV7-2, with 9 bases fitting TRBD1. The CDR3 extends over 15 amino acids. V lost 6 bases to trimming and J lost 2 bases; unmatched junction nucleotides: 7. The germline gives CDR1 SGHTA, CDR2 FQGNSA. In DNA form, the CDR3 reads TGTGCCAGCAGTTGGGGGACAGGGAGAAACTATGGCTACACCTTC. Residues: CASSWGTGRNYGYTF.

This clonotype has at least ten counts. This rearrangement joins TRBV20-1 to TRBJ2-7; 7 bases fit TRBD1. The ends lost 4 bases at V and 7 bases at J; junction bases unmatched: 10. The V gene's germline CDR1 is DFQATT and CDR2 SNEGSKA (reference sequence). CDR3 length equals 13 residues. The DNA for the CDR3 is TGCAGTGCTAAGGGACAGACATGGGGGGAGCAGTACTTC. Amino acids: CSAKGQTWGEQYF.

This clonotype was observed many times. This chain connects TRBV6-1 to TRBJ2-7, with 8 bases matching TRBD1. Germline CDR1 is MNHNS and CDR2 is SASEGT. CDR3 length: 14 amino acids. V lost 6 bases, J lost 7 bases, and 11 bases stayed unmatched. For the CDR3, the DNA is TGTGCCAGCAGACCCGGGACAGGAAGGGGGGAGCAGTACTTC. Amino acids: CASRPGTGRGEQYF.

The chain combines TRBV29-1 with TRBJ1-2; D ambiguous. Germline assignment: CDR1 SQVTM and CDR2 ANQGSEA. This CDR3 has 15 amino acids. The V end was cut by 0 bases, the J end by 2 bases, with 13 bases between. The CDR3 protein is CSVEDRAPTNYGYTF. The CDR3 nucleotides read TGCAGCGTTGAAGATCGGGCGCCAACAAACTATGGCTACACCTTC.

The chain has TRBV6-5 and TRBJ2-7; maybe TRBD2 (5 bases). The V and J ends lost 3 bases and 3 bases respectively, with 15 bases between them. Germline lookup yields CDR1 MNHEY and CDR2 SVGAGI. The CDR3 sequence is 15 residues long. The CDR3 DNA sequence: TGTGCCAGCAGTTATTTCGGCGGGCTAAACTACGAGCAGTACTTC. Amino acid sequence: CASSYFGGLNYEQYF.

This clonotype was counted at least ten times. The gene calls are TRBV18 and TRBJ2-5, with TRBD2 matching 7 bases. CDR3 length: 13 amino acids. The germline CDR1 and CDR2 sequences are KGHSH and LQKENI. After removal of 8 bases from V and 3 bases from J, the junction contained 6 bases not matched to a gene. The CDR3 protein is CASSPGTKETQYF. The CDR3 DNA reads TGTGCCAGCAGTCCCGGGACTAAAGAGACCCAGTACTTC.

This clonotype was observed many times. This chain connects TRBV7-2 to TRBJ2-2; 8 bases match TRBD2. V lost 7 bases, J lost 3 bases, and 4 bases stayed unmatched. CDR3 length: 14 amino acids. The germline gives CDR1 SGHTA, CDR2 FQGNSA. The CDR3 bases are TGTGCCAGCAAACTAGCGGAAGACACCGGGGAGCTGTTTTTT. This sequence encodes CASKLAEDTGELFF.

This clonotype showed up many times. CDR3 loop: CASSSHRGSPEAFF. CDR3 coding DNA: TGTGCCAGCAGTTCGCACAGGGGCAGCCCTGAAGCTTTCTTT. The chain is built from TRBV12-3 or TRBV12-4 and TRBJ1-1; 7 bases agree with TRBD1. The CDR3 loop spans 14 amino acids. V lost 4 bases, J lost 6 bases, and 8 bases stayed unmatched.

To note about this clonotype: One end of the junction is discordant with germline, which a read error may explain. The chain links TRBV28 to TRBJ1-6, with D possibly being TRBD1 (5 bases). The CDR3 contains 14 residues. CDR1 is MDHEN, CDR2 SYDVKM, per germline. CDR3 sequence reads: CASILGQGDSPLHF. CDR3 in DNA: TGTGCCAGCATTTTAGGGCAGGGAGATTCACCCCTCCACTTT. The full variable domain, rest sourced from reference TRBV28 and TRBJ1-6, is DVKVTQSSRYLVKRTGEKVFLECVQDMDHENMFWYRQDPGLGLRLIYFSYDVKMKEKGDIPEGYSVSREKKERFSLILESASTNQTSMYLCASILGQGDSPLHFGNGTRLTVT.

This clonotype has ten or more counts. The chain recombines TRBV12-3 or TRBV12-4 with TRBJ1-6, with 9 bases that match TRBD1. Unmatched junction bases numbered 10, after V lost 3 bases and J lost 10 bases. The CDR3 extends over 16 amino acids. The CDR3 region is CASSFFSGQGYSPLHF. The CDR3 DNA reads TGTGCCAGCAGTTTTTTTTCGGGACAGGGTTACTCACCCCTCCACTTT.